This is a list of T cell receptor beta chains from one sample in a study of OX40 agonist ivuxolimab in advanced cancers. The protocol was immunoSEQ multiplex PCR, while the TCRdb copy is restricted to in-frame clones and leaves out a portion. The sample carries 77,000 or so clones, approximately 89% recorded once. Sequenced material: CD4+ or CD8+ T cells sorted from blood, taken in a trial of the OX40 agonist ivuxolimab. Every receptor here comes from an adult with an advanced solid tumor such as melanoma, head and neck, liver or kidney cancer. Each CDR3 is given with its conserved first and last residue. The D gene is left open where the match is weak. Size tells how often a clone was seen (once, few, many) or the class of an expanded clone, and some rows leave it out.

NA | TRBJ2-3 | NA | TRBV5-1 | TGCGCCAGCAGCTTGCAGGGGATGGATACGCAGTATTTT | CASSLQGMDTQYF
NA | TRBJ2-1 | TRBD2 | TRBV7-2 | TGTGCCAGCAGCTTAAAAGCGGGAGGGCCAGAGAATGAGCAGTTCTTC | CASSLKAGGPENEQFF
NA | TRBJ1-1 | TRBD1 | TRBV19 | TGTGCCAGTGGACAGGGCCTGAACACTGAAGCTTTCTTT | CASGQGLNTEAFF
NA | TRBJ1-1 | NA | TRBV7-6 | TGTGCCAGCAGCTTAGGTAGGGCGGGCACTGAAGCTTTCTTT | CASSLGRAGTEAFF
NA | TRBJ1-2 | NA | TRBV7-2 | TGTGCCAGCAGCCCCCGGGCGGGCAGCTACACCTTC | CASSPRAGSYTF
NA | TRBJ2-1 | TRBD2 | TRBV5-1 | TGCGCCAGCAGCTTGGGAGCGGGGTACAATGAGCAGTTCTTC | CASSLGAGYNEQFF
NA | TRBJ1-2 | NA | TRBV18 | TGTGCCAGCTCACAAAGGACAGACTCCTATGGCTACACCTTC | CASSQRTDSYGYTF
NA | TRBJ1-1 | TRBD1 | TRBV5-1 | TGCGCCAGCAGCTTTACAGGGGGCGCGGGGAACACTGAAGCTTTCTTT | CASSFTGGAGNTEAFF
NA | TRBJ2-2 | NA | TRBV6-5 | TGTGCCAGCAGTTACGGCACCGGGGAGCTGTTTTTT | CASSYGTGELFF
NA | TRBJ2-1 | TRBD2 | TRBV19 | TGTGCCAGTAGTAAAGAGGCCCACCAGGGGGCGGCTAGCGGGAGGATCTACAATGAGCAGTTCTTC | CASSKEAHQGAASGRIYNEQFF
NA | TRBJ2-1 | NA | TRBV7-9 | TGTGCCAGCAGCCCCCCTTTTCGGTACGGGAATGAGCAGTTCTTC | CASSPPFRYGNEQFF
NA | TRBJ2-1 | TRBD2 | TRBV2 | TGTGCCAGCAGTGCGGCGGGAGGATGGGACAATGAGCAGTTCTTC | CASSAAGGWDNEQFF
NA | TRBJ1-4 | NA | TRBV5-1 | TGCGCCAGCAGCTTGGCCCGTAACGCGGGGGAAAAACTGTTTTTT | CASSLARNAGEKLFF
NA | TRBJ1-2 | NA | TRBV28 | TGTGCCAGCAGTTCCCCTTACGGGGGGTACTATGGCTACACCTTC | CASSSPYGGYYGYTF
NA | TRBJ2-3 | NA | TRBV2 | TGTGCCAGCAGTCCTCGGTCGACGGGTACAGATACGCAGTATTTT | CASSPRSTGTDTQYF
NA | TRBJ1-2 | TRBD1 | TRBV7-2 | TGTGCCAGCAGCCTAAGGACAGGGGGAGACTATGGCTACACCTTC | CASSLRTGGDYGYTF
NA | TRBJ1-5 | TRBD1 | TRBV18 | TGTGCCAGCTCACCTCTTGGACAGGGCAATCAGCCCCAGCATTTT | CASSPLGQGNQPQHF
NA | TRBJ2-7 | NA | TRBV7-2 | TGTGCCAGCAGCTTAGCGCGAACTTTAACCTACGAGCAGTACTTC | CASSLARTLTYEQYF
once | TRBJ2-1 | NA | TRBV14 | TGTGCCAGAAACCCAGGGTCTGAGCAGTTCTTC | CARNPGSEQFF
few | TRBJ1-1 | NA | TRBV27 | TGTGCCAGCAGTTTATCGAGGTACACTGAAGCTTTCTTT | CASSLSRYTEAFF
NA | TRBJ1-1 | NA | TRBV9 | TGTGCCAGCAGCCCCTCAAGCAGGACTGAAGCTTTCTTT | CASSPSSRTEAFF
NA | TRBJ2-3 | NA | TRBV5-1 | TGCGCCAGCCAATCAGGGGTAGCTCCTACAGATACGCAGTATTTT | CASQSGVAPTDTQYF
NA | TRBJ1-6 | TRBD1 | TRBV7-9 | TGTGCCAGCAGCTCCGGGGACAGCGAGAATTCACCCCTCCACTTT | CASSSGDSENSPLHF
NA | TRBJ1-6 | TRBD1 | TRBV2 | TGTGCCAGCAGCCTGACAGGGGCTTATAATTCACCCCTCCACTTT | CASSLTGAYNSPLHF
NA | TRBJ2-5 | TRBD2 | TRBV5-4 | TGTGCCAGCAGCTTGGCGGGAGGTGCATCGGCCCAGTACTTC | CASSLAGGASAQYF
NA | TRBJ1-1 | NA | TRBV28 | TGTGCCAGCAGGGGTCTTGGGCTAGCTTTCTTT | CASRGLGLAFF
NA | TRBJ2-1 | NA | TRBV18 | TGTGCCAGCTCGATAACGGACGACAATGAGCAGTTCTTC | CASSITDDNEQFF
NA | TRBJ2-3 | NA | TRBV11-2 | TGTGCCAGCAGCGCGTTCGGGGCCAGCACAGATACGCAGTATTTT | CASSAFGASTDTQYF
NA | TRBJ2-2 | NA | TRBV5-1 | TGCGCCAGCAGGGACGCCGGGGAGCTGTTTTTT | CASRDAGELFF
NA | TRBJ2-5 | NA | TRBV2 | TGTGCCAGCACTGCCTTTCGAGAGACCCAGTACTTC | CASTAFRETQYF
NA | TRBJ1-2 | TRBD1 | TRBV29-1 | TGCAGCGTTGGTCAGGGGGGATCGGTTGGCTACACCTTC | CSVGQGGSVGYTF
NA | TRBJ2-7 | NA | TRBV6-1 | TGTGCCAGCAGCGCGCGAGGGGACTACGAGCAGTACTTC | CASSARGDYEQYF
NA | TRBJ2-7 | NA | TRBV5-6 | TGTGCCAGCAGCTTGTCGCCTAATGTGCAGTACTTC | CASSLSPNVQYF
once | TRBJ2-7 | TRBD1 | TRBV5-1 | TGCGCCAGCAGTCGGGACAGGGCCTCCTACGAGCAGTACTTC | CASSRDRASYEQYF
NA | TRBJ2-3 | TRBD2 | TRBV11-2 | TGTGCCAGCAGCTTAGAGCCAGGGAGGGGAGATACGCAGTATTTT | CASSLEPGRGDTQYF
NA | TRBJ2-7 | NA | TRBV6-5 | TGTGCCAGCAGTTACTCCCCATCCCGGGAGCAGTACTTC | CASSYSPSREQYF
NA | TRBJ2-7 | NA | TRBV6-5 | TGTGCCAGCAGTTACTCTGGGACCGGAACCTACGAGCAGTACTTC | CASSYSGTGTYEQYF
once | TRBJ2-3 | TRBD1 | TRBV5-1 | TGCGCCAGCAGCGCCCGGGACAGGAACACAGATACGCAGTATTTT | CASSARDRNTDTQYF
NA | TRBJ2-7 | NA | TRBV2 | TGTGCCAGCACCGGAGACCAATCCTACGAGCAGTACTTC | CASTGDQSYEQYF
NA | TRBJ1-3 | NA | TRBV5-1 | TGCGCCAGCAGCTTGGAGGGAACCTCTGGAAACACCATATATTTT | CASSLEGTSGNTIYF